This is a list of T cell receptor beta chains from one sample in a study of cytomegalovirus exposure and HLA in healthy donors. Clones were read by immunoSEQ multiplex PCR, and TCRdb kept only the in-frame ones, dropping some. The sample records around 200,000 clones, 65% to 90% being singletons. The sequenced sample consisted of PBMCs. The receptor source for this set is a woman between 50 and 59 years old in good health and CMV-seronegative. Both conserved end residues are part of each CDR3. The D gene is left open where the match is weak. Size tells how often a clone was seen (once, few, many) or the class of an expanded clone, and some rows leave it out.

CDR3nt: TGTGCCAGCAGTGAAGCCCCCTTCTCCTACGAGCAGTACTTC
CDR3aa: CASSEAPFSYEQYF
d_gene: -
v_gene: TRBV6-1
abundance: few
j_gene: TRBJ2-7

CDR3nt: TGTGCCACCCAAAGAGGACTAGCGGGGGACAATGAGCAGTTCTTC
CDR3aa: CATQRGLAGDNEQFF
d_gene: TRBD2
v_gene: TRBV6-1
abundance: once
j_gene: TRBJ2-1

CDR3nt: TGTGCCAGCAGTTTCCAGCGGGGGTCGTCCGGGGAGCTGTTTTTT
CDR3aa: CASSFQRGSSGELFF
d_gene: TRBD2
v_gene: TRBV27
abundance: -
j_gene: TRBJ2-2

CDR3nt: TGTGCCAGCAGCTTCAGAAATAAACTAGCGGGATTCTCCTACAATGAGCAGTTCTTC
CDR3aa: CASSFRNKLAGFSYNEQFF
d_gene: TRBD2
v_gene: TRBV11-2
abundance: -
j_gene: TRBJ2-1

CDR3nt: TGTGCCAGCAGTCGAGACAGGCGCTACGAGCAGTACTTC
CDR3aa: CASSRDRRYEQYF
d_gene: -
v_gene: TRBV5-8
abundance: -
j_gene: TRBJ2-7

CDR3nt: TGCGCCAGCAGCAGACCGGGACTAGCGGGCGCGAACACCGGGGAGCTGTTTTTT
CDR3aa: CASSRPGLAGANTGELFF
d_gene: TRBD2
v_gene: TRBV10-1
abundance: -
j_gene: TRBJ2-2

CDR3nt: TGTGCCAGCAGCTTAGGTCTTGGCAGCGACCAAGAGACCCAGTACTTC
CDR3aa: CASSLGLGSDQETQYF
d_gene: -
v_gene: TRBV11-2
abundance: -
j_gene: TRBJ2-5

CDR3nt: TGTGCCAGCAGGGGGACAGGGTCGAACACTGAAGCTTTCTTT
CDR3aa: CASRGTGSNTEAFF
d_gene: TRBD1
v_gene: TRBV6-4
abundance: -
j_gene: TRBJ1-1

CDR3nt: TGTGCCAGCAGCCCGGCTACAGGGCCAACTGGGGCCAACGTCCTGACTTTC
CDR3aa: CASSPATGPTGANVLTF
d_gene: -
v_gene: TRBV7-9
abundance: few
j_gene: TRBJ2-6

CDR3nt: TGTGCCTGGAGCCTAAACGCGATTAGAGGCTATGGCTACACCTTC
CDR3aa: CAWSLNAIRGYGYTF
d_gene: -
v_gene: TRBV30
abundance: -
j_gene: TRBJ1-2

CDR3nt: TGTGCCAGCTACGTAGCGGGAGGGTCCAAGACCCAGTACTTC
CDR3aa: CASYVAGGSKTQYF
d_gene: TRBD2
v_gene: TRBV13
abundance: -
j_gene: TRBJ2-5

CDR3nt: TGTGCCAGCAGTTTCCGGGACAGGTTAACCTACGAGCAGTACTTC
CDR3aa: CASSFRDRLTYEQYF
d_gene: TRBD1
v_gene: TRBV6-1
abundance: -
j_gene: TRBJ2-7

CDR3nt: TGTGCCAGCTGCTCGGGACAGCTGAACACTGAAGCTTTCTTT
CDR3aa: CASCSGQLNTEAFF
d_gene: TRBD1
v_gene: TRBV11-2
abundance: -
j_gene: TRBJ1-1

CDR3nt: TGTGCCTGGAGTGTAAGCGGCCCCTACGAGCAGTACTTC
CDR3aa: CAWSVSGPYEQYF
d_gene: -
v_gene: TRBV30
abundance: -
j_gene: TRBJ2-7

CDR3nt: TGTGCCAGCAGCCCCAGGGACAGGGGTTGGAATGAGCAGTTCTTC
CDR3aa: CASSPRDRGWNEQFF
d_gene: TRBD1
v_gene: TRBV7-9
abundance: -
j_gene: TRBJ2-1

CDR3nt: TGTGCCAGCGGGCCACAGGGTGGCTATGGCTACACCTTC
CDR3aa: CASGPQGGYGYTF
d_gene: -
v_gene: TRBV27
abundance: -
j_gene: TRBJ1-2

CDR3nt: TGTGCCAGCAGTTACACAGGGTTGGCAAACTATGGCTACACCTTC
CDR3aa: CASSYTGLANYGYTF
d_gene: -
v_gene: TRBV6-5
abundance: -
j_gene: TRBJ1-2

CDR3nt: TGCGCCAGCAGCCCCAACCTAGCGGGGCAATGGGAGACCCAGTACTTC
CDR3aa: CASSPNLAGQWETQYF
d_gene: TRBD2
v_gene: TRBV4-1
abundance: -
j_gene: TRBJ2-5

CDR3nt: TGTGCCAGCAGAGAGACATCCTACGAGCAGTACTTC
CDR3aa: CASRETSYEQYF
d_gene: -
v_gene: TRBV28
abundance: -
j_gene: TRBJ2-7

CDR3nt: TGTGCCAGCAGTCCCTTTCAAGGAGAGTTCTACGAGCAGTACTTC
CDR3aa: CASSPFQGEFYEQYF
d_gene: -
v_gene: TRBV7-2
abundance: -
j_gene: TRBJ2-7

CDR3nt: TGTGCCAGCAGCCCCAGAGGCAGGGGGTTTAGTGGCTACACCTTC
CDR3aa: CASSPRGRGFSGYTF
d_gene: TRBD1
v_gene: TRBV11-2
abundance: -
j_gene: TRBJ1-2

CDR3nt: TGTGCCAGCAGTATCCGAGGCCCATTTTCCGAGCAGTACTTC
CDR3aa: CASSIRGPFSEQYF
d_gene: -
v_gene: TRBV27
abundance: -
j_gene: TRBJ2-7

CDR3nt: TGTGCCACCGCTTGGGAGACGTTTAGCACAGATACGCAGTATTTT
CDR3aa: CATAWETFSTDTQYF
d_gene: -
v_gene: TRBV28
abundance: few
j_gene: TRBJ2-3

CDR3nt: TGCGCCAGCAGCCAAGATCTTAGGACTTCCACCTACGAGCAGTACTTC
CDR3aa: CASSQDLRTSTYEQYF
d_gene: -
v_gene: TRBV4-1
abundance: -
j_gene: TRBJ2-7

CDR3nt: TGTGCCAGCAGCGTAGATGTACGACAAGAGCAGTACTTC
CDR3aa: CASSVDVRQEQYF
d_gene: -
v_gene: TRBV9
abundance: -
j_gene: TRBJ2-7

CDR3nt: TGTGCCAGCAGTTTTTATGGACAGGGTGGGCCGAACACTGAAGCTTTCTTT
CDR3aa: CASSFYGQGGPNTEAFF
d_gene: TRBD1
v_gene: TRBV28
abundance: -
j_gene: TRBJ1-1

CDR3nt: TGCGCCAGCAGCGCCCGGGAGGGCGGATACAATGAGCAGTTCTTC
CDR3aa: CASSAREGGYNEQFF
d_gene: TRBD2
v_gene: TRBV5-1
abundance: -
j_gene: TRBJ2-1

CDR3nt: TGTGCCAGCAGCGGGACAGGGCGGGATACGCAGTATTTT
CDR3aa: CASSGTGRDTQYF
d_gene: TRBD1
v_gene: TRBV7-2
abundance: -
j_gene: TRBJ2-3

CDR3nt: TGCGCCAGCAGCTTAGGTCAGGGCGATGAAGCTTTCTTT
CDR3aa: CASSLGQGDEAFF
d_gene: -
v_gene: TRBV5-1
abundance: -
j_gene: TRBJ1-1

CDR3nt: TGTGCCAGCACCCGGGGGGGCTCCTACAATGAGCAGTTCTTC
CDR3aa: CASTRGGSYNEQFF
d_gene: TRBD2
v_gene: TRBV7-3
abundance: -
j_gene: TRBJ2-1

CDR3nt: TGTGCCAGCAGCTTGACACTGAACACTGAAGCTTTCTTT
CDR3aa: CASSLTLNTEAFF
d_gene: -
v_gene: TRBV7-9
abundance: -
j_gene: TRBJ1-1

CDR3nt: TGCAGCGTTGAGGGACACCTTAACACTGAAGCTTTCTTT
CDR3aa: CSVEGHLNTEAFF
d_gene: -
v_gene: TRBV29-1
abundance: -
j_gene: TRBJ1-1

CDR3nt: TGTGCCAGCAGCTTTAGCGGGACGAATGAAGCTTTCTTT
CDR3aa: CASSFSGTNEAFF
d_gene: -
v_gene: TRBV7-2
abundance: once
j_gene: TRBJ1-1

CDR3nt: TGTGCCAGCAGCTCGGGACTTTCGAACACTGAAGCTTTCTTT
CDR3aa: CASSSGLSNTEAFF
d_gene: -
v_gene: TRBV9
abundance: -
j_gene: TRBJ1-1

CDR3nt: TGTGCCAGCAGCTTGGTTGACAGGGGGCACTATGGCTACACCTTC
CDR3aa: CASSLVDRGHYGYTF
d_gene: TRBD1
v_gene: TRBV5-5
abundance: -
j_gene: TRBJ1-2

CDR3nt: TGTGCCTGGAGTGCTAGCGACGAGCAGTACTTC
CDR3aa: CAWSASDEQYF
d_gene: -
v_gene: TRBV30
abundance: -
j_gene: TRBJ2-7

CDR3nt: TGTGCCAGCAGCGCCGGAGGGACAGGGAATGACTATGGCTACACCTTC
CDR3aa: CASSAGGTGNDYGYTF
d_gene: TRBD1
v_gene: TRBV7-2
abundance: -
j_gene: TRBJ1-2

CDR3nt: TGTGCCAGCAGTTACCAGTTGAACACTGAAGCTTTCTTT
CDR3aa: CASSYQLNTEAFF
d_gene: -
v_gene: TRBV6-5
abundance: few
j_gene: TRBJ1-1

CDR3nt: TGTGCCAGCAGCTTAGAACTGGGGCTCGGGGAGCAGTACTTC
CDR3aa: CASSLELGLGEQYF
d_gene: -
v_gene: TRBV7-6
abundance: once
j_gene: TRBJ2-7

CDR3nt: TGCGCCAGCAGCTTGGAGGGCAGGACTAGCACAGATACGCAGTATTTT
CDR3aa: CASSLEGRTSTDTQYF
d_gene: -
v_gene: TRBV5-1
abundance: -
j_gene: TRBJ2-3

CDR3nt: TGTGCCAGCTCACCGCGGCTAGCGGGAGTAGGAAGCGACAATGAGCAGTTCTTC
CDR3aa: CASSPRLAGVGSDNEQFF
d_gene: TRBD2
v_gene: TRBV18
abundance: few
j_gene: TRBJ2-1

CDR3nt: TGTGCCATCAGTGAGTCCCAGTACACCGGGGAGCTGTTTTTT
CDR3aa: CAISESQYTGELFF
d_gene: -
v_gene: TRBV10-3
abundance: -
j_gene: TRBJ2-2

CDR3nt: TGTGCCAGCTCACCAGGACAGGTCAATCAGCCCCAGCATTTT
CDR3aa: CASSPGQVNQPQHF
d_gene: TRBD1
v_gene: TRBV18
abundance: -
j_gene: TRBJ1-5

CDR3nt: TGTGCCAGCAGCCCTCCAGGGTTGCCTAATGAAAAACTGTTTTTT
CDR3aa: CASSPPGLPNEKLFF
d_gene: -
v_gene: TRBV9
abundance: -
j_gene: TRBJ1-4

CDR3nt: TGTGCCAGCAGCAAGGGGACAGGGGCCCCTAGCAATCAGCCCCAGCATTTT
CDR3aa: CASSKGTGAPSNQPQHF
d_gene: TRBD1
v_gene: TRBV27
abundance: -
j_gene: TRBJ1-5

CDR3nt: TGTGCCTGGAGTCAGCCGCCCGGCACAGGTACGCAGTATTTT
CDR3aa: CAWSQPPGTGTQYF
d_gene: -
v_gene: TRBV30
abundance: -
j_gene: TRBJ2-3

CDR3nt: TGTGCCAGTAGTATGGCTTCAAGAGCCAGGGAGACCCAGTACTTC
CDR3aa: CASSMASRARETQYF
d_gene: -
v_gene: TRBV19
abundance: -
j_gene: TRBJ2-5

CDR3nt: TGTACCAGCAGCTCCTATGGACAGGGGAGACTATATGGCTACACCTTC
CDR3aa: CTSSSYGQGRLYGYTF
d_gene: TRBD1
v_gene: TRBV11-2
abundance: -
j_gene: TRBJ1-2

CDR3nt: TGTGCCAGCAGTCCCACAGTCCCCACTGAAGCTTTCTTT
CDR3aa: CASSPTVPTEAFF
d_gene: -
v_gene: TRBV28
abundance: -
j_gene: TRBJ1-1

CDR3nt: TGTGCCAGCAGATCTGGGACAGGTAGCTTGTCCTATAATTCACCCCTCCACTTT
CDR3aa: CASRSGTGSLSYNSPLHF
d_gene: TRBD1
v_gene: TRBV27
abundance: -
j_gene: TRBJ1-6

CDR3nt: TGTGCCAGCAGCTTGGCGGAGGCTAGCGCTGAGCAGTTCTTC
CDR3aa: CASSLAEASAEQFF
d_gene: -
v_gene: TRBV5-6
abundance: -
j_gene: TRBJ2-1

CDR3nt: TGTGCCAGCAGACCCACAGGGACCACTGAAGCTTTCTTT
CDR3aa: CASRPTGTTEAFF
d_gene: -
v_gene: TRBV11-2
abundance: -
j_gene: TRBJ1-1

CDR3nt: TGTGCCAGCATTCAAACAAACCCCGGCGGGAGGGCCGGGGGAGATACGCAGTATTTT
CDR3aa: CASIQTNPGGRAGGDTQYF
d_gene: TRBD2
v_gene: TRBV28
abundance: -
j_gene: TRBJ2-3